This TCR beta chain was sequenced in a study of response to subunit inactivated influenza vaccine. TCRdb analysed the RT-PCR reads with MiXCR anew, one entry per CDR3 protein. The sample records around 300,000 distinct CDR3 sequences, 22% being singletons. Study findings and constraints: Each seasonal influenza vaccination, the authors suggested, recruits few new T cells.

This clonotype was picked up a small number of times. Antigen: not known. From germline, CDR1 is SQVTM and CDR2 ANQGSEA. The CDR3 consists of 13 residues. V was cut by 4 bases and J by 0 bases, with 6 bases left in between. The chain joins TRBV29-1 to TRBJ2-2; possibly TRBD1 for D (5 bases). Sequences were derived from PBMCs from blood, sampled around 22 months after vaccination. The TCR was taken from a man in his fifties or sixties who received an inactivated influenza vaccine. In DNA, the CDR3 is TGCAGCGTTGGACAGACGAACACCGGGGAGCTGTTTTTT. Amino acid sequence: CSVGQTNTGELFF.